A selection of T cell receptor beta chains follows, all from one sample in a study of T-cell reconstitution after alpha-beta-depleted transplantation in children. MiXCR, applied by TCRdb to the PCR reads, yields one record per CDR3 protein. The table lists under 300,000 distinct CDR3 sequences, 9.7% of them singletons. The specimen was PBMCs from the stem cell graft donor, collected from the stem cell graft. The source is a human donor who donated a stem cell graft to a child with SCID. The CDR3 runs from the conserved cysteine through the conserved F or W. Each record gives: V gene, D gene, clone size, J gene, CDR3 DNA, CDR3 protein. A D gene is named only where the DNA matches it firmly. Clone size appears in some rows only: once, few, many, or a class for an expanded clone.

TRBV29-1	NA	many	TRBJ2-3	TGCAGCGTTGAAGATATCGTTCCTCGCTCAGGAGGGGCAGATACGCAGTATTTT	CSVEDIVPRSGGADTQYF
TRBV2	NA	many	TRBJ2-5	TGTGCCAGCAGTGAAGTGGGGGGCTTTGGGAGAGAGACCCAGTACTTC	CASSEVGGFGRETQYF
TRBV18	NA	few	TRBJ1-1	TGTGCCAGCTCACTTTTACGCACTGAAGCTTTCTTT	CASSLLRTEAFF
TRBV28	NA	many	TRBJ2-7	TGTGCCAGCAGTTTTAATCTCGGGACCTACGAGCAGTACTTC	CASSFNLGTYEQYF
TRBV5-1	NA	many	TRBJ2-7	TGCGCCAGCAGCTTGGCAGCCTCCTACGAGCAGTACTTC	CASSLAASYEQYF
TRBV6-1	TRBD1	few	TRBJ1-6	TGTGCCAGCAGCTCCGGACAGGGTATTCCACCCCTCCACTTT	CASSSGQGIPPLHF
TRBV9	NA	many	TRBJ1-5	TGTGCCAGCAGCGGGGGAGGCGGTCTTCAGCCCCAGCATTTT	CASSGGGGLQPQHF
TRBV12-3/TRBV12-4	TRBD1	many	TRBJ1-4	TGTGCCAGCAGTCCCCTAATACAGGGGGCGTTTAGAACTAATGAAAAACTGTTTTTT	CASSPLIQGAFRTNEKLFF
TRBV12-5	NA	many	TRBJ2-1	TGTGCTAGTGGTTTGCACGGGGGATCTTACAATGAGCAGTTCTTC	CASGLHGGSYNEQFF
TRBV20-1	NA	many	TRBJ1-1	TGCAGTACGACGGACGGGACGGCTAACACTGAAGCTTTCTTT	CSTTDGTANTEAFF
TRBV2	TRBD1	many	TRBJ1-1	TGTGCCAGCAGGCTACGACAGGGGGCCGGCACTGAAGCTTTCTTT	CASRLRQGAGTEAFF
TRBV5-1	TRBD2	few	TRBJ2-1	TGCGCCAGCAGTGTAGGGACTAGCGGGTACAATGAGCAGTTCTTC	CASSVGTSGYNEQFF
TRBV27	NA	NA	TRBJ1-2	TGTGCCAGCAGTTTGGGGGGGCTCGGGGGGGATGGCTACACCTTC	CASSLGGLGGDGYTF
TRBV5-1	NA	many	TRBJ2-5	TGCGCCAGCAAGACGGGTCGACAGCGAGAGACCCAGTACTTC	CASKTGRQRETQYF
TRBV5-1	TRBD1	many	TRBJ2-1	TGCGCCAGCAGCCAGATCCGGGACAGGGTAACTGAGCAGTTCTTC	CASSQIRDRVTEQFF
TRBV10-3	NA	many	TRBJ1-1	TGTGCCATCAGTGTAGGAGGGACTGAAGCTTTCTTT	CAISVGGTEAFF
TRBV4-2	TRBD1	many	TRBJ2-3	TGTGCCAGCAGCCAGTCCTCCGGGACAGGGTTAACAGATACGCAGTATTTT	CASSQSSGTGLTDTQYF
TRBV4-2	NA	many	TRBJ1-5	TGTGCCAGCAGCCAAGAGGCAGGGGCCAGCAATCAGCCCCAGCATTTT	CASSQEAGASNQPQHF
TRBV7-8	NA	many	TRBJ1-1	TGTGCCAGCAGCCCCGAACGGGTTGAAGCTTTCTTT	CASSPERVEAFF
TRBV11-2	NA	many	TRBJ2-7	TGTGCCAGCAGCTTAGAACACAGCACGCGGGGCTACGAGCAGTACTTC	CASSLEHSTRGYEQYF
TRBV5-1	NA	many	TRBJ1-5	TGCGCCAGCAGCTTGACAGGGCCTAATAGCAATCAGCCCCAGCATTTT	CASSLTGPNSNQPQHF
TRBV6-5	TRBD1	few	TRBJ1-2	TGTGCCAGCAGTTATGGACAGGGCGGGGATGGCTACACCTTC	CASSYGQGGDGYTF
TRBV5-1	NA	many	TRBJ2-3	TGCGCCAGCCAACAGGGCCCTAGCACAGATACGCAGTATTTT	CASQQGPSTDTQYF
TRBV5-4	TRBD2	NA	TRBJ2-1	TGTGCCAGCAGCCGGACTAGCGGGGGGACTGCTAATGAGCAGTTCTTC	CASSRTSGGTANEQFF
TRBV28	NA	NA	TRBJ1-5	TGTGCCAGCAGCCGCCGGGACCGGAATCAGCCCCAGCATTTT	CASSRRDRNQPQHF
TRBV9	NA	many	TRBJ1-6	TGTGCCAGCAGCGTCGGGCCCCAAGGGGTTGTTTCACCCCTCCACTTT	CASSVGPQGVVSPLHF
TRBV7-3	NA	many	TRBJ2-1	TGTGCCAGCAGCCCACCGGGAGCCAATGAGCAGTTCTTC	CASSPPGANEQFF
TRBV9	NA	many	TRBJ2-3	TGTGCCAGCAGCGTAATCCCGAGCACAGATACGCAGTATTTT	CASSVIPSTDTQYF
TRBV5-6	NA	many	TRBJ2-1	TGTGCCAGCAGCTTGGTCCAACTGGGTAACTACAATGAGCAGTTCTTC	CASSLVQLGNYNEQFF
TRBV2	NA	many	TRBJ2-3	TGTGCCAGCAGTGGACAGAGTTTGAGCACAGATACGCAGTATTTT	CASSGQSLSTDTQYF
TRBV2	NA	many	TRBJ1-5	TGTGCCAGCAGTGAAGGGACATCAAGCGGGCAGCCCCAGCATTTT	CASSEGTSSGQPQHF
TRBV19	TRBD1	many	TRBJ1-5	TGTGCCAGTAGCGACACCCCCCTGAACAGGGGGCTCTATCAGCCCCAGCATTTT	CASSDTPLNRGLYQPQHF
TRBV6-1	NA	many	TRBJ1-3	TGTGCCAGCAGTGAGGAGAATTACTCTGGAAACACCATATATTTT	CASSEENYSGNTIYF